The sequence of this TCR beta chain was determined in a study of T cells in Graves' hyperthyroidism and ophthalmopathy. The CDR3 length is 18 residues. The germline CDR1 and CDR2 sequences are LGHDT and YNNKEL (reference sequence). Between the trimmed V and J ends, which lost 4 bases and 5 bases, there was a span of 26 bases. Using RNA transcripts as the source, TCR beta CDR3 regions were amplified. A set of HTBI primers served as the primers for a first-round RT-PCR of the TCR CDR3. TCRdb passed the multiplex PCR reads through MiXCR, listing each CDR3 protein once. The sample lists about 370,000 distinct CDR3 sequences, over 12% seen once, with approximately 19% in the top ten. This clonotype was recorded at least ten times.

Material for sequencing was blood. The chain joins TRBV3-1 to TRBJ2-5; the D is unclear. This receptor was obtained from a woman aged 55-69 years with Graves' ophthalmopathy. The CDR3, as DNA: TGTGCCAGCAGCCCCAAGTTGGGCGGAATGCGGTCCAAGGAGACCCAGTACTTC. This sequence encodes CASSPKLGGMRSKETQYF.